Detailed here is one TCR beta chain. The target antigen is unknown. This entry belongs to a study of PD-1 blockade in classical Hodgkin lymphoma. The overall study: Every 2 weeks, patients got 3 mg/kg intravenous nivolumab. Study observations and caveats: CD4+ TCR diversity, unlike CD8+, climbed significantly by C4D1. Lower baseline TCR diversity was reported for newly diagnosed patients than for healthy donors. Partial responders and progressors had significantly lower baseline TCR diversity.

Every patient experienced relapse after autologous stem cell transplantation, and brentuximab vedotin exposure varied. The ends lost 4 bases at V and 3 bases at J; junction bases unmatched: 7. The CDR3 extends over 15 amino acids. Germline values: CDR1 LNHDA, CDR2 SQIVND (reference sequence). TCRdb's copy holds only in-frame clones and misses some; the assay was immunoSEQ multiplex PCR. This sample has about 40,000 clones, with roughly 88% found just once. The receptor was derived from a human donor with classical Hodgkin lymphoma. The V gene is TRBV19, the J gene TRBJ2-7; 9 bases match TRBD1. This sample comprised peripheral blood mononuclear cells (PBMCs), obtained before the second cycle of nivolumab. DNA for the CDR3: TGTGCCAGTAGTACGCTGGGACAGGGAAACTACGAGCAGTACTTC. As protein: CASSTLGQGNYEQYF.